The sequence of this T cell receptor beta chain was determined in a study of OX40 agonist ivuxolimab in advanced cancers. The V and J ends lost 2 bases and 5 bases, in that order; junction bases with no gene match: 3. Germline V gene data show CDR1 as SEHNR and CDR2 as FQNEAQ (reference sequence). This CDR3 region has 16 residues. The protocol was immunoSEQ multiplex PCR, while the TCRdb copy is restricted to in-frame clones and leaves out a portion. The sample lists roughly 13,000 clones; approximately 90% were seen once. On this clone itself: The antigen is unknown.

The study's findings and limits: Clonal expansion from baseline to week 6 occurred in both CD4+ and CD8+ T cells. Relatively little clonal expansion, among the lowest observed, appeared in partial responders at 0.1-3.0 mg/kg.

This rearrangement joins TRBV7-9 to TRBJ1-6, with TRBD1 matching over 10 bases. The receptor comes from an adult with an advanced solid tumor such as melanoma, head and neck, liver or kidney cancer. Sequencing was performed on CD4+ or CD8+ T cells sorted from blood, taken in a trial of the OX40 agonist ivuxolimab. In nucleotides, the CDR3 is TGTGCCAGCAGCTTACAAGGGACAGGGGATAATTCACCCCTCCACTTT. Residues: CASSLQGTGDNSPLHF.